These T cell receptor beta chains were read from a single sample in a study of T cells after somatic rescue of genetic block. Sequenced by immunoSEQ multiplex PCR; TCRdb stores in-frame clones only, minus some. The table includes 85,000 to 100,000 clones, approximately 90% detected once. The sequencing input was peripheral blood mononuclear cells (PBMCs). The receptors were gathered from a woman younger than 35. The CDR3 runs from the conserved cysteine through the conserved F or W. A D gene is named only where the DNA matches it firmly. Not every row has a clone size; where given, it reads once, few, many or a size class.

v_call: TRBV28; d_call: NA; j_call: TRBJ2-7; clone_size: NA; cdr3_aa: CASSRSPGRSSYEQYF; cdr3_nt: TGTGCCAGCAGCCGAAGTCCGGGACGGAGCTCCTACGAGCAGTACTTC
v_call: TRBV5-4; d_call: NA; j_call: TRBJ2-3; clone_size: few; cdr3_aa: CASSLGGSRVTDTQYF; cdr3_nt: TGTGCCAGCAGCTTGGGGGGTAGCCGAGTGACAGATACGCAGTATTTT
v_call: TRBV10-1; d_call: NA; j_call: TRBJ2-7; clone_size: NA; cdr3_aa: CASSEQTPRGGYEQYF; cdr3_nt: TGCGCCAGCAGTGAGCAGACGCCCCGGGGAGGTTACGAGCAGTACTTC
v_call: TRBV4-2; d_call: NA; j_call: TRBJ1-3; clone_size: NA; cdr3_aa: CASSQTTASGNTIYF; cdr3_nt: TGTGCCAGCAGCCAAACGACTGCCTCTGGAAACACCATATATTTT
v_call: TRBV30; d_call: NA; j_call: TRBJ2-6; clone_size: NA; cdr3_aa: CAWGVGGANVLTF; cdr3_nt: TGTGCCTGGGGGGTTGGTGGGGCCAACGTCCTGACTTTC
v_call: TRBV27; d_call: TRBD1; j_call: TRBJ2-7; clone_size: NA; cdr3_aa: CASRHRDRDYYEQYF; cdr3_nt: TGTGCCAGCAGACACCGGGACAGGGATTACTACGAGCAGTACTTC
v_call: TRBV10-3; d_call: NA; j_call: TRBJ1-2; clone_size: NA; cdr3_aa: CAIRWTDSRDGYTF; cdr3_nt: TGTGCCATCAGATGGACGGATTCAAGGGATGGCTACACCTTC
v_call: TRBV21-1; d_call: NA; j_call: TRBJ2-3; clone_size: NA; cdr3_aa: CASFGTGMLDTQYF; cdr3_nt: TGTGCCAGCTTTGGGACAGGGATGTTGGATACGCAGTATTTT
v_call: TRBV6-5; d_call: NA; j_call: TRBJ2-5; clone_size: NA; cdr3_aa: CASHPGDEGTQYF; cdr3_nt: TGTGCCAGTCATCCGGGTGATGAAGGGACCCAGTACTTC
v_call: TRBV6-6; d_call: NA; j_call: TRBJ1-3; clone_size: NA; cdr3_aa: CASSQTQGLGNTIYF; cdr3_nt: TGTGCCAGCAGTCAAACACAGGGTTTGGGAAACACCATATATTTT
v_call: TRBV6-6; d_call: TRBD2; j_call: TRBJ2-7; clone_size: once; cdr3_aa: CASSYSLAGDDEQYF; cdr3_nt: TGTGCCAGCAGTTACTCACTAGCGGGAGACGACGAGCAGTACTTC
v_call: TRBV4-3; d_call: TRBD1; j_call: TRBJ2-7; clone_size: NA; cdr3_aa: CASSRSGQGVYEQYF; cdr3_nt: TGCGCCAGCAGCCGGTCGGGACAGGGGGTTTACGAGCAGTACTTC
v_call: TRBV25-1; d_call: NA; j_call: TRBJ1-1; clone_size: NA; cdr3_aa: CASSETGAFLGANTEAFF; cdr3_nt: TGTGCCAGCAGTGAGACGGGGGCTTTCCTTGGCGCGAACACTGAAGCTTTCTTT
v_call: TRBV6-4; d_call: NA; j_call: TRBJ2-3; clone_size: few; cdr3_aa: CASKSGSEGDTQYF; cdr3_nt: TGTGCCAGCAAAAGTGGGAGTGAGGGGGATACGCAGTATTTT
v_call: TRBV7-6; d_call: NA; j_call: TRBJ1-4; clone_size: NA; cdr3_aa: CASSPGGAPAGQGKLFF; cdr3_nt: TGTGCCAGCAGCCCCGGGGGGGCACCCGCGGGCCAAGGAAAACTGTTTTTT
v_call: TRBV7-9; d_call: TRBD2; j_call: TRBJ2-7; clone_size: NA; cdr3_aa: CASSLSLAGGEQYF; cdr3_nt: TGTGCCAGCAGCTTAAGTCTAGCGGGAGGCGAGCAGTACTTC
v_call: TRBV2; d_call: TRBD2; j_call: TRBJ2-2; clone_size: NA; cdr3_aa: CATLTSGKPGELFF; cdr3_nt: TGTGCCACCTTGACTAGCGGGAAGCCCGGGGAGCTGTTTTTT
v_call: TRBV5-4; d_call: TRBD2; j_call: TRBJ2-5; clone_size: NA; cdr3_aa: CASSPGGTETQYF; cdr3_nt: TGTGCCAGCAGCCCGGGGGGTACAGAGACCCAGTACTTC
v_call: TRBV7-9; d_call: NA; j_call: TRBJ1-1; clone_size: NA; cdr3_aa: CASSRGSLSAFF; cdr3_nt: TGTGCCAGCAGCCGAGGCAGTCTATCGGCTTTCTTT
v_call: TRBV19; d_call: NA; j_call: TRBJ2-5; clone_size: NA; cdr3_aa: CASSIGPAQVQETQYF; cdr3_nt: TGTGCCAGTAGTATAGGGCCCGCCCAGGTCCAAGAGACCCAGTACTTC
v_call: TRBV28; d_call: TRBD1; j_call: TRBJ1-2; clone_size: NA; cdr3_aa: CASSLLDRDAVGYTF; cdr3_nt: TGTGCCAGCAGTTTATTGGACAGGGACGCAGTGGGCTACACCTTC
v_call: TRBV27; d_call: TRBD2; j_call: TRBJ2-3; clone_size: NA; cdr3_aa: CASSSPREFPGDTQYF; cdr3_nt: TGTGCCAGCAGTTCCCCGCGGGAGTTCCCCGGGGACACGCAGTATTTT
v_call: TRBV5-1; d_call: TRBD1; j_call: TRBJ1-4; clone_size: NA; cdr3_aa: CASSLEGAANEKLFF; cdr3_nt: TGCGCCAGCAGCTTGGAGGGGGCGGCTAATGAAAAACTGTTTTTT
v_call: TRBV28; d_call: TRBD1; j_call: TRBJ1-1; clone_size: once; cdr3_aa: CASSSTTGTAQYEAFF; cdr3_nt: TGTGCCAGCAGTTCCACCACCGGGACAGCACAATATGAAGCTTTCTTT
v_call: TRBV21-1; d_call: NA; j_call: TRBJ2-7; clone_size: NA; cdr3_aa: CASSIPPGSYEQYF; cdr3_nt: TGTGCCAGCAGCATCCCCCCTGGCTCCTACGAGCAGTACTTC
v_call: TRBV9; d_call: NA; j_call: TRBJ2-3; clone_size: NA; cdr3_aa: CASTRGAVADTQYF; cdr3_nt: TGTGCCAGCACCCGAGGGGCGGTGGCAGATACGCAGTATTTT
v_call: TRBV5-5; d_call: TRBD2; j_call: TRBJ2-1; clone_size: NA; cdr3_aa: CASSFRGLAGPDEQFF; cdr3_nt: TGTGCCAGCAGCTTTCGGGGACTAGCGGGACCGGATGAGCAGTTCTTC
v_call: TRBV2; d_call: TRBD2; j_call: TRBJ2-3; clone_size: NA; cdr3_aa: CASMLHPTSGIGTQYF; cdr3_nt: TGTGCCAGCATGTTACATCCGACTAGCGGGATTGGTACGCAGTATTTT
v_call: TRBV19; d_call: NA; j_call: TRBJ1-1; clone_size: NA; cdr3_aa: CASSVGDTEAFF; cdr3_nt: TGTGCCAGTAGCGTAGGGGACACTGAAGCTTTCTTT
v_call: TRBV19; d_call: NA; j_call: TRBJ2-2; clone_size: NA; cdr3_aa: CASSIEWGNTGELFF; cdr3_nt: TGTGCCAGTAGTATAGAGTGGGGGAACACCGGGGAGCTGTTTTTT
v_call: TRBV4-1; d_call: NA; j_call: TRBJ2-7; clone_size: NA; cdr3_aa: CASSQPAAREQYF; cdr3_nt: TGCGCCAGCAGCCAACCCGCAGCCCGCGAGCAGTACTTC
v_call: TRBV9; d_call: TRBD2; j_call: TRBJ2-1; clone_size: NA; cdr3_aa: CASSPRLAGGPSEQFF; cdr3_nt: TGTGCCAGCAGCCCTCGGTTAGCGGGAGGGCCGAGTGAGCAGTTCTTC
v_call: TRBV6-6; d_call: NA; j_call: TRBJ1-1; clone_size: NA; cdr3_aa: CASRGYTEAFF; cdr3_nt: TGTGCCAGCAGGGGTTACACTGAAGCTTTCTTT
v_call: TRBV5-4; d_call: TRBD2; j_call: TRBJ2-1; clone_size: NA; cdr3_aa: CASSLGLAGAAEQFF; cdr3_nt: TGTGCCAGCAGCTTGGGACTAGCGGGAGCCGCTGAGCAGTTCTTC
v_call: TRBV27; d_call: NA; j_call: TRBJ1-4; clone_size: NA; cdr3_aa: CASSATRQSLGFVEKLFF; cdr3_nt: TGTGCCAGCAGTGCCACGCGGCAAAGTTTGGGGTTTGTTGAAAAACTGTTTTTT
v_call: TRBV28; d_call: TRBD2; j_call: TRBJ2-7; clone_size: NA; cdr3_aa: CASTLGTSGNSYEQYF; cdr3_nt: TGTGCCAGCACCCTCGGGACTAGCGGGAACTCCTACGAGCAGTACTTC
v_call: TRBV4-2; d_call: TRBD2; j_call: TRBJ2-7; clone_size: NA; cdr3_aa: CASSQDTVGGLEQYF; cdr3_nt: TGTGCCAGCAGCCAAGATACCGTCGGGGGGTTAGAGCAGTACTTC
v_call: TRBV9; d_call: NA; j_call: TRBJ2-3; clone_size: once; cdr3_aa: CASSVAGAMTDTQYF; cdr3_nt: TGTGCCAGCAGCGTAGCGGGAGCAATGACAGATACGCAGTATTTT
v_call: TRBV30; d_call: NA; j_call: TRBJ2-3; clone_size: NA; cdr3_aa: CAWSVCRGGTDTQYF; cdr3_nt: TGTGCCTGGAGTGTTTGCCGCGGTGGAACAGATACGCAGTATTTT
v_call: TRBV5-6; d_call: NA; j_call: TRBJ2-3; clone_size: NA; cdr3_aa: CASSPRGGRTDTQYF; cdr3_nt: TGTGCCAGCAGCCCGAGGGGCGGTAGGACGGATACGCAGTATTTT
v_call: TRBV6-6; d_call: NA; j_call: TRBJ2-7; clone_size: NA; cdr3_aa: CASSYNPDTYEQYF; cdr3_nt: TGTGCCAGCAGTTATAATCCGGACACCTACGAGCAGTACTTC
v_call: TRBV5-4; d_call: NA; j_call: TRBJ1-1; clone_size: few; cdr3_aa: CASSHTNTEAFF; cdr3_nt: TGTGCCAGCAGTCACACGAACACTGAAGCTTTCTTT
v_call: TRBV6-1; d_call: TRBD2; j_call: TRBJ2-7; clone_size: NA; cdr3_aa: CASSEEVAGVYEQYF; cdr3_nt: TGTGCCAGCAGTGAAGAGGTAGCGGGAGTCTACGAGCAGTACTTC
v_call: TRBV18; d_call: NA; j_call: TRBJ2-1; clone_size: NA; cdr3_aa: CASSPSQDFYNEQFF; cdr3_nt: TGTGCCAGCTCACCATCCCAGGACTTCTACAATGAGCAGTTCTTC
v_call: TRBV28; d_call: TRBD2; j_call: TRBJ2-2; clone_size: NA; cdr3_aa: CASSLWRTSGTGELFF; cdr3_nt: TGTGCCAGCAGTTTATGGAGGACTAGTGGCACCGGGGAGCTGTTTTTT
v_call: TRBV7-9; d_call: NA; j_call: TRBJ1-2; clone_size: NA; cdr3_aa: CASSLVGQAYGYTF; cdr3_nt: TGTGCCAGCAGCTTAGTCGGGCAGGCCTATGGCTACACCTTC
v_call: TRBV18; d_call: NA; j_call: TRBJ2-5; clone_size: NA; cdr3_aa: CASSPSHQETQYF; cdr3_nt: TGTGCCAGCTCACCTTCACACCAAGAGACCCAGTACTTC
v_call: TRBV11-3; d_call: TRBD1; j_call: TRBJ2-7; clone_size: NA; cdr3_aa: CASSLLPTGSEQYF; cdr3_nt: TGTGCCAGCAGCTTACTACCGACAGGGAGCGAGCAGTACTTC
v_call: TRBV28; d_call: NA; j_call: TRBJ2-6; clone_size: NA; cdr3_aa: CATPTRAGANVLTF; cdr3_nt: TGTGCCACCCCAACCCGGGCGGGGGCCAACGTCCTGACTTTC
v_call: TRBV10-2; d_call: NA; j_call: TRBJ2-1; clone_size: NA; cdr3_aa: CASRRVSYNEQFF; cdr3_nt: TGCGCCAGCAGACGGGTTTCCTACAATGAGCAGTTCTTC
v_call: TRBV5-1; d_call: NA; j_call: TRBJ2-7; clone_size: once; cdr3_aa: CASSLGSGPSYEQYF; cdr3_nt: TGCGCCAGCAGCTTAGGTAGCGGACCTTCCTACGAGCAGTACTTC
v_call: TRBV19; d_call: NA; j_call: TRBJ2-7; clone_size: NA; cdr3_aa: CASSSWERSYEQYF; cdr3_nt: TGTGCCAGTAGTAGTTGGGAGAGGTCCTACGAGCAGTACTTC
v_call: TRBV9; d_call: NA; j_call: TRBJ1-2; clone_size: NA; cdr3_aa: CASSPGSGGWGYTF; cdr3_nt: TGTGCCAGCAGCCCGGGGAGCGGGGGATGGGGCTACACCTTC
v_call: TRBV7-9; d_call: TRBD1; j_call: TRBJ2-3; clone_size: NA; cdr3_aa: CASSPTTGGLDTQYF; cdr3_nt: TGTGCCAGCAGCCCGACGACAGGGGGCTTGGATACGCAGTATTTT
v_call: TRBV6-6; d_call: TRBD1; j_call: TRBJ1-4; clone_size: once; cdr3_aa: CASSYSTGSNEKLFF; cdr3_nt: TGTGCCAGCAGTTACTCGACAGGGTCTAATGAAAAACTGTTTTTT